This is a list of T cell receptor beta chains from one sample in a study of cytomegalovirus exposure and HLA in healthy donors. The repertoire was sequenced with immunoSEQ multiplex PCR; TCRdb's copy has only in-frame clones and lacks some. The repertoire holds approximately 180,000 clones, with nearly 80% as singletons. The specimen sequenced was PBMCs. The receptors originated from a man aged 40-55 years in good health and CMV-seropositive. The CDR3 runs from the conserved cysteine through the conserved F or W. A D gene is named only where the DNA matches it firmly. Clone sizes are given selectively: once, few, many, or a class where the clone is expanded.

V: TRBV6-5
size: once
J: TRBJ2-1
D: -
DNA: TGTGCCAGCAGTTACGGGGTCAGGGGTACCTACAATGAGCAGTTCTTC
CDR3: CASSYGVRGTYNEQFF

V: TRBV11-3
size: -
J: TRBJ1-1
D: TRBD1
DNA: TGTGCCAGCAGCTTCACCGGGACAGGGAGGGGTGACACTGAAGCTTTCTTT
CDR3: CASSFTGTGRGDTEAFF

V: TRBV27
size: -
J: TRBJ2-3
D: TRBD2
DNA: TGTGCCAGCAGTTCGCTAAGCCGACTAGCGGGACTCACAGATACGCAGTATTTT
CDR3: CASSSLSRLAGLTDTQYF

V: TRBV5-5
size: -
J: TRBJ2-3
D: -
DNA: TGTGCCAGCAGCTCTCGGGATACGCAGTATTTT
CDR3: CASSSRDTQYF

V: TRBV7-3
size: -
J: TRBJ2-2
D: TRBD2
DNA: TGTGCCAGCAGCTCGGATCCCGGGACTAGCGAAACCGGGGAGCTGTTTTTT
CDR3: CASSSDPGTSETGELFF

V: TRBV11-3
size: -
J: TRBJ2-3
D: TRBD1
DNA: TGTGCCAGCAGCAAAGGACAGGAGACAGATACGCAGTATTTT
CDR3: CASSKGQETDTQYF

V: TRBV28
size: -
J: TRBJ1-2
D: TRBD1
DNA: TGTGCCTCTCAACCCGGACAGGGGGCTTATGGCTACACCTTC
CDR3: CASQPGQGAYGYTF

V: TRBV27
size: -
J: TRBJ1-4
D: TRBD1
DNA: TGTGCCAGCAGTTTACGACAGGGAATGGGTGAAAAACTGTTTTTT
CDR3: CASSLRQGMGEKLFF

V: TRBV9
size: few
J: TRBJ2-7
D: TRBD1
DNA: TGTGCCAGCAGCCTCCCCGGGACAGGGGGAACCGAGCAGTACTTC
CDR3: CASSLPGTGGTEQYF

V: TRBV28
size: -
J: TRBJ2-4
D: -
DNA: TGTGCCAGCAGTTTAAGGGCTAGCGAAAACATTCAGTACTTC
CDR3: CASSLRASENIQYF

V: TRBV7-2
size: -
J: TRBJ2-7
D: -
DNA: TGTGCCAGCAGCTTCGACCAGGGGGAGCAGTACTTC
CDR3: CASSFDQGEQYF

V: TRBV5-1
size: -
J: TRBJ1-2
D: TRBD1
DNA: TGCGCCAGCAGCTTCCAGGGGGCGGAGGGCTACACCTTC
CDR3: CASSFQGAEGYTF

V: TRBV6-1
size: -
J: TRBJ2-5
D: -
DNA: TGTGCCAGCAGCGCCCTAACAGAGGGCTTAGAGACCCAGTACTTC
CDR3: CASSALTEGLETQYF

V: TRBV28
size: many
J: TRBJ1-1
D: -
DNA: TGTGCCAGCAGTTTGGGGAACAGGGAAGCTTTCTTT
CDR3: CASSLGNREAFF

V: TRBV6-1
size: -
J: TRBJ1-5
D: -
DNA: TGTGCCAGCAGTGCGGGGGTGGGCAATCAGCCCCAGCATTTT
CDR3: CASSAGVGNQPQHF

V: TRBV6-4
size: -
J: TRBJ2-2
D: -
DNA: TGTGCCAGCAGTGACGAGCAGAACACCGGGGAGCTGTTTTTT
CDR3: CASSDEQNTGELFF

V: TRBV30
size: -
J: TRBJ1-3
D: -
DNA: TGTGCCTGGACCCGGGACATAGGCAGTGGAAACACCATATATTTT
CDR3: CAWTRDIGSGNTIYF